These 7 T cell receptor beta chains were all obtained from the same sample, sequenced in a study of T cell responses to AZD1222 COVID-19 vaccine. Produced via immunoSEQ multiplex PCR; TCRdb's table is partial and in-frame only. The repertoire holds nearly 110,000 clones, roughly nine tenths seen once, with less than 6% in the top ten. The sample consisted of peripheral blood, taken 28 days after the second AZD1222 dose. The receptors derive from an adult who received the AZD1222 COVID-19 vaccine.

The chain joins TRBV4-1 to TRBJ1-5; TRBD1 matches at 7 bases. Trimming removed 1 base from V and 8 bases from J; junction bases left unmatched: 14. In germline, CDR1 is MGHRA, CDR2 YSYEKL. The CDR3 has 17 amino acids. DNA for the CDR3: TGCGCCAGCAGCCAAGGTCCAAACAGGGGAGCCCAAGAGCCCCAGCATTTT. Protein sequence: CASSQGPNRGAQEPQHF.

The rearrangement links TRBV5-4 to TRBJ1-3; possibly TRBD1 for D (5 bases). Trimming removed 0 bases from V and 2 bases from J, with 18 bases in between. CDR1 is SGHNT, CDR2 YYREEE, per germline (reference sequence). This CDR3 has 18 residues. The CDR3 nucleotides are TGTGCCAGCAGCTTGGAGGGGTTATACGGGGGTCCTGGAAACACCATATATTTT. Its protein is CASSLEGLYGGPGNTIYF.

This rearrangement joins TRBV7-2 to TRBJ2-3, with D uncertain. CDR3 size: 14 residues. Trimming took 1 base from V and 2 from J, leaving 7 bases between them. CDR1 and CDR2 (germline): SGHTA, FQGNSA. In DNA, the CDR3 is TGTGCCAGCAGCTTAGAGGCTTTCACAGATACGCAGTATTTT. Its protein product is CASSLEAFTDTQYF.

The V and J genes are TRBV28 and TRBJ2-3; D perhaps matches TRBD1 (6 bases). The CDR3 sequence is 14 residues long. Deletions cut 3 bases from V and 4 bases from J, with 11 bases between. Per the germline V gene, CDR1 is MDHEN and CDR2 is SYDVKM. CDR3 in DNA: TGTGCCAGCAGTTTGTCCAGGGGTGCAGATACGCAGTATTTT. Its protein product is CASSLSRGADTQYF.

The rearrangement joins TRBV24-1 to TRBJ1-2; weak D call: TRBD1 (5 bases). Germline V gene sequence: CDR1 KGHDR, CDR2 SFDVKD. The CDR3 runs 13 residues. The V end was cut by 4 bases, the J end by 3 bases, with 8 bases between. CDR3: CATSEAGDYGYTF. CDR3 DNA: TGTGCCACCAGTGAGGCGGGGGACTATGGCTACACCTTC.

Remarks on this clone: Sequence at one end of the junction differs from germline and may be a read error. The V and J genes are TRBV14 and TRBJ1-1; TRBD1 matches at 7 bases. CDR3 length: 13 amino acids. Looked up from germline, CDR1 is SGHDN and CDR2 is FVKESK. The CDR3 is CASSHDREVPIWF. The CDR3 DNA reads as TGTGCCAGCAGCCACGACAGGGAGGTGCCCATTTGGTTT. Complete variable domain (other parts from reference TRBV14 and TRBJ1-1): EAGVTQFPSHSVIEKGQTVTLRCDPISGHDNLYWYRRVMGKEIKFLLHFVKESKQDESGMPNNRFLAERTGGTYSTLKVQPAELEDSGVYFCASSHDREVPIWFGQGTRLTVV.

The rearrangement links TRBV3-1 (or the pseudogene TRBV3-2) to TRBJ1-6; 10 bases line up with TRBD1. The CDR3 extends over 16 amino acids. Germline V gene data show CDR1 as LGHDT and CDR2 as YNNKEL (reference sequence). V trimming: 1 base; J trimming: 10 bases; junction bases outside the gene matches: 7. The CDR3 DNA reads TGTGCCAGCAGCCAAGGGGGACAGGGGCAAGGCTCACCCCTCCACTTT. This translates into CASSQGGQGQGSPLHF.